This T cell receptor beta chain was found in a study of spatial heterogeneity in lung cancer. Across the whole study: Alpha-chain detections were consistently fewer than beta-chain detections among the sequences. For the average unique TCR and UMI combination, more than 8.5 occurrences appeared in raw reads.

Germline lookup yields CDR1 SGHVS and CDR2 FNYEAQ. V lost 1 base, J lost 10 bases, and 14 bases lay in between. This CDR3 is built from 15 residues. This clonotype was counted between two and nine times. Carried by each TCR cDNA molecule was a unique molecular identifier. TCRdb redid the calling of the 5' RACE reads with MiXCR, one entry per CDR3 protein. Of 15,000 or so distinct CDR3 sequences listed, 12% to 15% are singletons. Time point specified: sample taken at primary tumor resection. Unsorted whole RNA samples from tumor, nontumor lung or frozen PBMC were sequenced. Samples came from roughly 75 TRACERx patients with untreated early-stage lung cancer.

This chain links TRBV7-6 with TRBJ1-6; D is possibly TRBD1 (5 bases). The sequences come from PBMCs, collected at surgery. The receptor was isolated from a male donor with early-stage non-small cell lung cancer. The CDR3 spells CASSLEGRSGSPLHF. The CDR3 DNA is TGTGCCAGCAGCTTAGAGGGACGGTCAGGATCACCCCTCCACTTT.